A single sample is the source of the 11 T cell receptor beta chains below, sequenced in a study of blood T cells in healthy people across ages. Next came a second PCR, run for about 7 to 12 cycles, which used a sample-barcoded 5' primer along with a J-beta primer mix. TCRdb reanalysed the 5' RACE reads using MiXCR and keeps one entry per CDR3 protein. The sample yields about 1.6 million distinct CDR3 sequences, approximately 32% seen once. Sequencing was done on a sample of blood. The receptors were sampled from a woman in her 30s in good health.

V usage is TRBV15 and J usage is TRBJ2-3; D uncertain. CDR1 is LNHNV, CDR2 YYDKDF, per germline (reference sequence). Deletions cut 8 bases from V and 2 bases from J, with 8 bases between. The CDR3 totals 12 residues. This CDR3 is CATLRYTDTQYF. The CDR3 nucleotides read TGTGCCACCCTGAGGTACACAGATACGCAGTATTTT.

The CDR3 protein is CASSLGLAGGAIYNEQYF. The CDR3, as DNA: TGTGCCAGCAGCTTGGGGCTAGCGGGGGGTGCTATTTACAATGAGCAGTACTTC. The chain couples TRBV11-1 to TRBJ2-4, with TRBD2 identical over 11 bases. Germline-derived CDR1 and CDR2 are SGHAT and FQDESV (reference sequence). The V segment lost 3 bases and the J segment 13 bases; nucleotides outside the gene matches: 20. The length of the CDR3 is 18 residues. Full variable domain (missing parts from reference TRBV11-1 and TRBJ2-4): EAEVAQSPRYKITEKSQAVAFWCDPISGHATLYWYRQILGQGPELLVQFQDESVVDDSQLPKDRFSAERLKGVDSTLKIQPAELGDSAMYLCASSLGLAGGAIYNEQYFGAGTRLSVL.

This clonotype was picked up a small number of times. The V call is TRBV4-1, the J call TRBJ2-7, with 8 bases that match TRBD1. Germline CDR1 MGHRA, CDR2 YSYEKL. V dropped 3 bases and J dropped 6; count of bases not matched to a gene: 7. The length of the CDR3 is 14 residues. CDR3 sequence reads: CASSQNSDRGEQYF. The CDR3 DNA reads TGCGCCAGCAGCCAGAACTCAGACAGGGGCGAGCAGTACTTC.

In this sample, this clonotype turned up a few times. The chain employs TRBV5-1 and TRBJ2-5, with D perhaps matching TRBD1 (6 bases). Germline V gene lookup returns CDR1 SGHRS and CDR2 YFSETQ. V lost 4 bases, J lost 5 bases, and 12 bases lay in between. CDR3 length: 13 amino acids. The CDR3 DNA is TGCGCCAGCAGCCAGCAGGGGCCGGAGACCCAGTACTTC. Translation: CASSQQGPETQYF.

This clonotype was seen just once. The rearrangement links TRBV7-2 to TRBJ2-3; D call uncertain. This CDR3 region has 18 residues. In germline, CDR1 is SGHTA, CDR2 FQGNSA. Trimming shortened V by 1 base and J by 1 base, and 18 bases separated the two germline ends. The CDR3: CASSLELLPKAGTDTQYF. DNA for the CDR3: TGTGCCAGCAGCTTAGAACTCCTTCCCAAGGCCGGCACAGATACGCAGTATTTT.

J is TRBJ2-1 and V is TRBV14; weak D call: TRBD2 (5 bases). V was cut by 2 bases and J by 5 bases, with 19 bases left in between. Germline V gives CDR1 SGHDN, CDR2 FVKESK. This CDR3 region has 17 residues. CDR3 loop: CASSQLRSSSRNNEQFF. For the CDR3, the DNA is TGTGCCAGCAGCCAACTTCGTAGTTCTAGCAGAAACAATGAGCAGTTCTTC.

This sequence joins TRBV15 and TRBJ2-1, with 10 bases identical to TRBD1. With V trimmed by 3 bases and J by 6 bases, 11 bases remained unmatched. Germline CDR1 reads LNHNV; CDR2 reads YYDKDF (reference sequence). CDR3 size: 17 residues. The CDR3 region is CATSSPWSGTGVNEQFF. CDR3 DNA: TGTGCCACCAGCAGTCCTTGGAGCGGGACAGGGGTCAATGAGCAGTTCTTC.

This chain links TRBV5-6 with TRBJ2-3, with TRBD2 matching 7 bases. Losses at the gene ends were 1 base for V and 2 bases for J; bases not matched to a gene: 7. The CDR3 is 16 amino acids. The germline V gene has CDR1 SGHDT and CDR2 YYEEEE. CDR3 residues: CASSLPGGDYTDTQYF. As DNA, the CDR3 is TGTGCCAGCAGCTTGCCCGGCGGGGACTACACAGATACGCAGTATTTT.

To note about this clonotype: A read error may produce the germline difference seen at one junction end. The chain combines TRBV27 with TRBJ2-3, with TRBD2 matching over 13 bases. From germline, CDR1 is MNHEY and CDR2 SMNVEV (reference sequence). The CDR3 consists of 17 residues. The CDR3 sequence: CASETSGRHTLTDTRYF. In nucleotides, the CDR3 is TGTGCCAGCGAGACTAGCGGGAGGCATACCCTCACAGATACGCGGTATTTT.

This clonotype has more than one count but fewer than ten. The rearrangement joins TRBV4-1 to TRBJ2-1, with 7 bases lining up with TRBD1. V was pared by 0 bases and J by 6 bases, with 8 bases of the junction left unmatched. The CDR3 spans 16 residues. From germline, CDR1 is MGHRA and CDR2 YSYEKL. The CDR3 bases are TGCGCCAGCAGCCAAGATTCGACAGGGACCGGCAATGAGCAGTTCTTC. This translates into CASSQDSTGTGNEQFF.

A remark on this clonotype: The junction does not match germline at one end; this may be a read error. CDR3 loop: CASSHRTDSNRPQHF. For the CDR3, the DNA is TGCGCCAGCAGCCACCGGACCGATAGCAATCGGCCCCAGCATTTT. The chain has TRBV4-1 and TRBJ1-5; no clear D. The CDR3 runs 15 residues. Germline V gene sequence: CDR1 MGHRA, CDR2 YSYEKL.